These 13 T cell receptor beta chains were sequenced from one sample in a study of PD-1 blockade in classical Hodgkin lymphoma. Every patient experienced relapse after autologous stem cell transplantation, and brentuximab vedotin exposure varied. Here immunoSEQ multiplex PCR was the method, and the copy in TCRdb shows in-frame clones only, minus some. The table has fewer than 25,000 clones, 80% to 90% seen once. Source: peripheral blood mononuclear cells (PBMCs), taken before the second cycle of nivolumab. The source is a human donor with classical Hodgkin lymphoma.

The chain carries TRBV10-3 and TRBJ1-2; D possibly corresponds to TRBD1 (5 bases). With 3 bases removed from V and 4 bases from J, the gap between germline ends came to 9 bases. The CDR3 sequence is 13 residues long. Germline V gene data show CDR1 as ENHRY and CDR2 as SYGVKD. As DNA, the CDR3 is TGTGCCATCAGTGAAGGGGACGCCTATGGCTACACCTTC. This sequence encodes CAISEGDAYGYTF.

In this sample, this clone turned up once. The chain joins TRBV7-2 to TRBJ1-2; D may be TRBD1 (5 bases). Deletions cut 8 bases from V and 7 bases from J, with 14 bases between. Germline values: CDR1 SGHTA, CDR2 FQGNSA. This CDR3 has 12 residues. CDR3 sequence reads: CASAFDGGGYTF. DNA of the CDR3: TGTGCCAGCGCGTTTGACGGGGGTGGCTACACCTTC.

The rearrangement links TRBV15 to TRBJ1-1, with 9 bases that match TRBD1. The CDR3 runs to 16 residues. Germline V CDR1 and CDR2: LNHNV, YYDKDF (reference sequence). The V and J ends lost 6 bases and 4 bases, in that order; junction bases with no gene match: 12. The CDR3 coding sequence is TGTGCCACCAGTCGCGGACAGGGGAAGGAGGTCACTGAAGCTTTCTTT. This codes for CATSRGQGKEVTEAFF.

The rearrangement links TRBV30 to TRBJ2-7; D not certain. Germline values: CDR1 GTSNPN, CDR2 SVGIG (reference sequence). The V gene lost 2 bases and the J gene lost 0 bases, with 5 bases spanning the gap. This CDR3 spans 12 amino acids. CDR3: CAWSPRSYEQYF. In nucleotides, the CDR3 is TGTGCCTGGAGTCCGCGCTCCTACGAGCAGTACTTC.

J is TRBJ2-5 and V is TRBV7-2, with D maybe TRBD1 (6 bases). The V end lost 2 bases, the J end lost 7 bases, and 14 bases lay between the germline ends. The CDR3 runs to 14 residues. Germline-derived CDR1 and CDR2 are SGHTA and FQGNSA. CDR3 in amino acids: CASSLPRTARTQYF. For the CDR3, the DNA is TGTGCCAGCAGCTTACCACGGACAGCAAGGACCCAGTACTTC.

The CDR3 coding sequence is TGTGCCAGCAGTTTAAGTCCCCCGGGCTACGAGCAGTACTTC. Its protein is CASSLSPPGYEQYF. The rearrangement uses TRBV27 and TRBJ2-7; D uncertain. This CDR3 is 14 amino acids long. Trimming removed 2 bases from V and 3 bases from J, with 11 bases in between. Germline V gene sequence: CDR1 MNHEY, CDR2 SMNVEV (reference sequence).

V is TRBV5-4 and J is TRBJ2-7; TRBD2 aligns across 7 bases. The CDR3 sequence is 15 residues long. Germline V CDR1 and CDR2: SGHNT, YYREEE (reference sequence). After removal of 0 bases from V and 2 bases from J, the junction contained 5 bases not matched to a gene. The CDR3 DNA reads TGTGCCAGCAGCTTGGAGGGAGGACTAGCCTACGAGCAGTACTTC. This sequence encodes CASSLEGGLAYEQYF.

This chain connects TRBV6-1 to TRBJ1-2; tentatively, D is TRBD1 (6 bases). CDR1 MNHNS and CDR2 SASEGT come from the germline V gene. The CDR3 covers 15 residues. V was cut by 3 bases and J by 2 bases, with 13 bases left in between. DNA of the CDR3: TGTGCCAGCAGTGAGACAGGAGAATCGAACTATGGCTACACCTTC. The encoded protein is CASSETGESNYGYTF.

V usage is TRBV11-2 and J usage is TRBJ2-7; no firm D call. The length of the CDR3 is 12 residues. Germline CDR1 is SGHAT and CDR2 is FQNNGV. V lost 5 bases to trimming and J lost 4 bases, with 9 bases between them. The CDR3 reads CASSVFGYEQYF. The CDR3 DNA reads TGTGCCAGCAGCGTATTTGGTTACGAGCAGTACTTC.

The chain couples TRBV11-2 to TRBJ2-5; D remains ambiguous. Deletions cut 6 bases from V and 2 bases from J, with 4 bases between. CDR1 and CDR2 from the germline V gene are SGHAT and FQNNGV. The CDR3 extends over 11 amino acids. The CDR3 here is CASSPQETQYF. As DNA, the CDR3 is TGTGCCAGCAGTCCTCAAGAGACCCAGTACTTC.

The gene calls are TRBV7-8 and TRBJ2-3; tentative D call: TRBD2 (6 bases). The V gene's germline CDR1 is SGHVS and CDR2 FQNEAQ. V was cut by 5 bases and J by 6 bases, with 9 bases left in between. This CDR3 region has 12 residues. CDR3 protein: CASSPGGDTQYF. The CDR3 nucleotides are TGTGCCAGCAGCCCAGGAGGGGATACGCAGTATTTT.

This clone was counted once. The rearrangement joins TRBV11-1 to TRBJ2-5, with TRBD1 matching 10 bases. This CDR3 contains 17 residues. Per germline, CDR1 SGHAT and CDR2 FQDESV (reference sequence). After removal of 4 bases from V and 7 bases from J, the junction contained 15 bases not matched to a gene. DNA for the CDR3: TGTGCCAGCAGCTCCAAGTCGGGACAGGGGAGTAGGCGGACCCAGTACTTC. Its protein is CASSSKSGQGSRRTQYF.

The chain uses TRBV7-9 and TRBJ2-5; D gene unclear. This CDR3 region has 15 residues. Trimming took off 7 bases at V and 4 bases at J, with 19 bases between the two ends. CDR1 SEHNR and CDR2 FQNEAQ come from the germline V gene (reference sequence). CDR3 region: CASTPLRVGIETQYF. Here the CDR3 DNA reads TGTGCCAGCACCCCCCTAAGGGTAGGGATAGAGACCCAGTACTTC.